Following are 27 T cell receptor beta chains from one sample sequenced in a study of T-cell reconstitution after alpha-beta-depleted transplantation in children. Preparing the TCRbeta library involved the use of unique molecular identifiers. One entry per CDR3 protein, called by TCRdb with MiXCR from the PCR reads. The sample has about 140,000 distinct CDR3 sequences, 8.5% to 10% seen once. The sequenced sample was PBMCs, mostly from graft donor cells, obtained 180 days after TCRalphabeta/CD19-depleted stem cell transplant. The origin of the receptors is a female patient aged 2-15 years who had a stem cell transplant for congenital amegakaryocytic thrombocytopenia, so the T cells may come from the graft donor.

This clonotype showed up just a few times. The rearrangement links TRBV20-1 to TRBJ2-2, with TRBD2 matching 9 bases. With 5 bases clipped from V and 4 bases from J, the junction kept 8 bases outside the gene matches. CDR1 is DFQATT and CDR2 is SNEGSKA in the germline V gene (reference sequence). The length of the CDR3 is 15 residues. The CDR3, as DNA: TGCAGTGCTTCTGGCGGGGGGGCCGGCACCGGGGAGCTGTTTTTT. This translates into CSASGGGAGTGELFF.

Comment on this clonotype: This may stem from a read error, because a much larger clone lies one nucleotide away. The rearrangement uses TRBV5-1 and TRBJ1-1, with a tentative D call TRBD1 (5 bases). The CDR3 covers 17 residues. In germline, CDR1 is SGHRS, CDR2 YFSETQ. Trimming stripped 0 bases from V and 1 base from J, with 16 bases between. CDR3 region: CASSLVYVGEENTEAFF. In nucleotides, the CDR3 is TGCGCCAGCAGCTTGGTTTATGTGGGGGAGGAGAACACTGAAGCTTTCTTT. Drawing the rest from reference TRBV5-1 and TRBJ1-1, the complete variable domain is KAGVTQTPRYLIKTRGQQVTLSCSPISGHRSVSWYQQTPGQGLQFLFEYFSETQRNKGNFPGRFSGRQFSNSRSEMNVSTLELGDSALYLCASSLVYVGEENTEAFFGQGTRLTVV.

This clonotype was picked up a small number of times. The chain carries TRBV12-3 or TRBV12-4 and TRBJ1-4, with D perhaps TRBD1 (5 bases). Trimming removed 7 bases at V and 8 bases at J, with 17 bases between. This CDR3 region has 14 residues. The CDR3 protein is CASTLTPKGEKLFF. CDR3 coding DNA: TGTGCCAGCACCCTGACTCCTAAGGGGGAAAAACTGTTTTTT.

The V gene is TRBV18, the J gene TRBJ2-5; D possibly uses TRBD1 or TRBD2 (5 bases each). The CDR3 covers 14 residues. The ends were cut back, 1 base at V and 5 bases at J, with 11 bases in the middle. Germline assignment: CDR1 KGHSH and CDR2 LQKENI. The CDR3: CASSPRQRDETQYF. DNA of the CDR3: TGTGCCAGCTCACCACGACAGAGGGATGAGACCCAGTACTTC. The entire variable domain, with the rest obtained from reference TRBV18 and TRBJ2-5, is as follows: NAGVMQNPRHLVRRRGQEARLRCSPMKGHSHVYWYRQLPEEGLKFMVYLQKENIIDESGMPKERFSAEFPKEGPSILRIQQVVRGDSAAYFCASSPRQRDETQYFGPGTRLLVL.

This clonotype was observed at least ten times. The J gene is TRBJ2-2, the V gene TRBV3-2. TRBV3-2 has pseudogene status. The CDR3 is 14 residues long. CDR3 DNA sequence: TGTGCCAGCAGCCAATTGGGTGAGGCCGGGGAGCTGTTTTTT. Translated, it gives CASSQLGEAGELFF.

This clonotype was recorded at least ten times. The chain carries TRBV20-1 and TRBJ2-1; 11 nucleotides match TRBD2. The length of the CDR3 is 15 residues. With V trimmed by 6 bases and J by 4 bases, 8 bases remained unmatched. CDR1 is DFQATT, CDR2 SNEGSKA, per germline (reference sequence). The CDR3 protein is CSAARLAGKYNEQFF. Written as DNA, the CDR3 is TGCAGTGCAGCCCGACTAGCGGGGAAGTACAATGAGCAGTTCTTC.

The chain recombines TRBV12-3 or TRBV12-4 with TRBJ2-1; D possibly matches TRBD1 or TRBD2 (9 bases each). The CDR3 runs to 20 residues. V was trimmed by 6 bases and J by 3 bases, leaving 30 bases between them. The CDR3, as DNA: TGTGCCAGCAGATACCGGGACAGGGTCGTGCGGGAGGGAGGCTACAATGAGCAGTTCTTC. Translated: CASRYRDRVVREGGYNEQFF.

The chain links TRBV7-2 to TRBJ1-6, with no clear D. V lost 0 bases to trimming and J lost 10 bases, with 13 bases between them. The CDR3 is made up of 15 amino acids. CDR1 is SGHTA, CDR2 FQGNSA, per germline. CDR3 bases: TGTGCCAGCAGCTTAGCGTCGAGGATCGGGTCACCCCTCCACTTT. Protein product: CASSLASRIGSPLHF.

In this sample, this clonotype turned up many times. This chain joins TRBV20-1 and TRBJ2-1; D may be TRBD1 (6 bases). CDR3 size: 16 residues. The V gene lost 3 bases and the J gene lost 3 bases, with 18 bases spanning the gap. In germline, CDR1 is DFQATT, CDR2 SNEGSKA (reference sequence). CDR3 loop: CSASPFDEGGYNEQFF. In nucleotides, the CDR3 is TGCAGTGCTAGTCCCTTTGATGAAGGGGGCTACAATGAGCAGTTCTTC.

V is TRBV23-1 and J is TRBJ2-3, with D possibly being TRBD2 (6 bases). TRBV23-1 is filed as an ORF, its function uncertain. CDR3 length: 13 residues. Trimming removed 8 bases from V and 3 bases from J, with 12 bases in between. The CDR3 coding sequence is TGCGCCAGCGGGAGACTAGGGACAGATACGCAGTATTTT. It specifies CASGRLGTDTQYF.

As regards this clonotype: One end of the junction fails to match germline, which may point to a read error. The chain uses TRBV28 and TRBJ1-1; a weak D match, TRBD1 (6 bases). Germline V gene sequence: CDR1 MDHEN, CDR2 SYDVKM. This CDR3 region has 13 residues. CDR3 loop: CDSSGGAYTEAFF. The CDR3 region has the DNA TGTGACAGCAGTGGGGGGGCATACACTGAAGCTTTCTTT. Filled out from reference TRBV28 and TRBJ1-1, the complete variable domain reads DVKVTQSSRYLVKRTGEKVFLECVQDMDHENMFWYRQDPGLGLRLIYFSYDVKMKEKGDIPEGYSVSREKKERFSLILESASTNQTSMYLCDSSGGAYTEAFFGQGTRLTVV.

This clonotype came up many times. The chain uses TRBV20-1 and TRBJ2-2, with 9 bases identical to TRBD2. Trimming removed 4 bases from V and 1 base from J; junction bases left unmatched: 4. The CDR3 length is 15 residues. In germline, CDR1 is DFQATT, CDR2 SNEGSKA (reference sequence). This CDR3 reads CSATWTSENTGELFF. The CDR3 bases are TGCAGTGCTACCTGGACTAGCGAGAACACCGGGGAGCTGTTTTTT.

This clonotype was seen ten or more times. The chain joins TRBV20-1 to TRBJ2-7; D ambiguous. The CDR3 has 13 amino acids. Trimming removed 0 bases from V and 2 bases from J, with 8 bases in between. Germline V gives CDR1 DFQATT, CDR2 SNEGSKA (reference sequence). The CDR3 sequence: CSARDVRTYEQYF. The DNA of the CDR3 is TGCAGTGCTAGAGATGTCAGGACCTACGAGCAGTACTTC.

This clonotype showed up many times. The chain has TRBV5-1 and TRBJ2-1; 9 bases agree with TRBD1. CDR1 and CDR2 (germline): SGHRS, YFSETQ. With 0 bases clipped from V and 8 bases from J, the junction kept 9 bases outside the gene matches. The CDR3 runs to 16 residues. DNA of the CDR3: TGCGCCAGCAGCTTGGCGAACAGGGGGCGCCTCGATGAGCAGTTCTTC. The encoded protein is CASSLANRGRLDEQFF.

A few counts support this clonotype. The chain combines TRBV18 with TRBJ2-1, with D maybe TRBD1 (5 bases). Germline loops: CDR1 KGHSH, CDR2 LQKENI. The length of the CDR3 is 13 residues. V was trimmed by 3 bases and J by 10 bases, leaving 13 bases between them. As DNA, the CDR3 is TGTGCCAGCTCACCCCCAGACAGAACCGAGCAGTTCTTC. It translates to CASSPPDRTEQFF.

At least ten counts were recorded for this clonotype. The V and J genes are TRBV27 and TRBJ2-5; no firm D call. Germline assignment: CDR1 MNHEY and CDR2 SMNVEV (reference sequence). V lost 3 bases and J 4 bases, leaving 6 bases between the germline ends. CDR3 length equals 12 residues. CDR3 sequence: CASSLTGETQYF. The CDR3 coding sequence is TGTGCCAGCAGTTTGACGGGAGAGACCCAGTACTTC.

This clonotype was recorded at least ten times. This chain uses TRBV5-1 with TRBJ2-7; 7 nucleotides line up with TRBD1. Looked up from germline, CDR1 is SGHRS and CDR2 is YFSETQ. The J segment lost 6 bases and the V segment lost 1 base, leaving 7 bases of the junction unmatched. This CDR3 spans 14 amino acids. The CDR3 DNA reads TGCGCCAGCAGCTTGCCGTCTACAGGGGCCGAGCAGTACTTC. Protein: CASSLPSTGAEQYF.

This clonotype was detected only a few times. The CDR3 region is CSVPKGGSGDEQFF. DNA of the CDR3: TGCAGCGTCCCGAAAGGGGGCTCCGGAGATGAGCAGTTCTTC. The V gene is TRBV29-1, the J gene TRBJ2-1; the match to TRBD1 covers 7 bases. Trimming removed 6 bases from V and 8 bases from J; junction bases left unmatched: 13. Per the germline V gene, CDR1 is SQVTM and CDR2 is ANQGSEA. The CDR3 runs 14 residues.

This clonotype was counted ten times or more. V is TRBV20-1 and J is TRBJ2-7; D not resolved. The germline gives CDR1 DFQATT, CDR2 SNEGSKA (reference sequence). With 5 bases removed from V and 4 bases from J, the gap between germline ends came to 12 bases. CDR3 length: 12 residues. The CDR3 DNA sequence: TGCAGTGCTGCGAGGTCGGTATACGAGCAGTACTTC. Amino acid sequence: CSAARSVYEQYF.

This clonotype has at least ten counts. This chain uses TRBV7-2 with TRBJ1-2; the match to TRBD1 covers 8 bases. Germline assignment: CDR1 SGHTA and CDR2 FQGNSA. The CDR3 runs 15 residues. V shed 5 bases and J 4 bases; nucleotides not matched to a gene: 9. Here the CDR3 DNA reads TGTGCCAGCAGCGTCAGGGGGCACAGTTCCTATGGCTACACCTTC. Its protein product is CASSVRGHSSYGYTF. The full variable domain, its missing parts supplied by reference TRBV7-2 and TRBJ1-2, is GAGVSQSPSNKVTEKGKDVELRCDPISGHTALYWYRQSLGQGLEFLIYFQGNSAPDKSGLPSDRFSAERTGGSVSTLTIQRTQQEDSAVYLCASSVRGHSSYGYTFGSGTRLTVV.

This clonotype has only a few counts. This chain connects TRBV12-3 or TRBV12-4 to TRBJ1-4; D may be TRBD1 (6 bases). The V gene lost 10 bases and the J gene lost 10 bases, with 16 bases spanning the gap. This CDR3 spans 12 amino acids. CDR3: CAIGGRGGKLFF. The CDR3 DNA reads as TGTGCCATTGGAGGGAGGGGGGGAAAACTGTTTTTT.

With regard to this clonotype: A read error may produce the germline difference seen at one junction end. This chain joins TRBV20-1 and TRBJ2-7, with unresolved D. The CDR3 is 17 residues long. Germline loops: CDR1 DFQATT, CDR2 SNEGSKA (reference sequence). The CDR3 loop is CCARDLLSYKNSYEQYF. The DNA of the CDR3 is TGCTGTGCTAGAGATCTCCTTTCCTACAAGAACTCCTACGAGCAGTACTTC.

The CDR3 protein is CASSYGQVGGYTF. The CDR3 DNA sequence: TGCGCCAGCAGCTATGGACAGGTGGGGGGCTACACCTTC. This chain uses TRBV5-1 with TRBJ1-2; 7 nucleotides agree with TRBD1. The CDR3 sequence is 13 residues long. The junction had 7 bases not matched to a gene; V was cut back by 3 bases and J by 8 bases. CDR1 is SGHRS, CDR2 YFSETQ, per germline.

This clonotype was seen more than once but under ten times. This chain links TRBV4-2 with TRBJ2-3; 7 bases are a match to TRBD2. The length of the CDR3 is 16 residues. The J segment lost 3 bases and the V segment lost 2 bases, leaving 8 bases of the junction unmatched. Germline-derived CDR1 and CDR2 are LGHNA and YNFKEQ. The CDR3, as DNA: TGTGCCAGCAGCCAACACCCGGCGGGAGCAACAGATACGCAGTATTTT. Translated, it gives CASSQHPAGATDTQYF.

This clonotype has at least ten counts. CDR3 loop: CASSWSVGLAGEETQYF. CDR3 coding DNA: TGCGCCAGCAGTTGGTCCGTAGGGTTAGCGGGAGAAGAGACCCAGTACTTC. The chain recombines TRBV5-1 with TRBJ2-5, with 9 bases fitting TRBD2. The CDR3 spans 17 residues. The ends lost 5 bases at V and 3 bases at J; junction bases unmatched: 14. Germline V gives CDR1 SGHRS, CDR2 YFSETQ. The entire variable domain, with the rest obtained from reference TRBV5-1 and TRBJ2-5, is as follows: KAGVTQTPRYLIKTRGQQVTLSCSPISGHRSVSWYQQTPGQGLQFLFEYFSETQRNKGNFPGRFSGRQFSNSRSEMNVSTLELGDSALYLCASSWSVGLAGEETQYFGPGTRLLVL.

This clonotype was seen ten or more times. The chain combines TRBV12-3 or TRBV12-4 with TRBJ1-2; TRBD1 agrees at 10 bases. V lost 5 bases and J lost 7; bases outside the gene matches: 13. This CDR3 has 16 residues. The CDR3 spells CASSLLSTGGWSGYTF. Here the CDR3 DNA reads TGTGCCAGCAGTCTATTATCGACAGGGGGCTGGAGTGGCTACACCTTC.

This clonotype was observed many times. This sequence joins TRBV28 and TRBJ2-7; D unresolved. V lost 5 bases and J lost 2, with 10 bases in between. Germline CDR1 reads MDHEN; CDR2 reads SYDVKM. The CDR3 has 13 amino acids. CDR3 in amino acids: CASSRQVPYEQYF. The CDR3 DNA follows: TGTGCCAGCAGTAGGCAGGTTCCCTACGAGCAGTACTTC.